This T cell receptor (beta chain) was recorded in a study of blood T cell repertoires in COVID-19. Background on the study: In each case, the material was cDNA or gDNA derived from T cells, B-cell-depleted T cells, or PBMCs.

Participants, about 18 to 90 years old, spanned some 23 US areas. It was within 2 weeks before study entry that exposed participants met a COVID-19 case. Clones were sequenced by immunoSEQ multiplex PCR, and TCRdb holds only the in-frame ones, with some missing. In the table there are some 190,000 clones, about 83% of which are singletons. Germline CDR1 is MDHEN and CDR2 is SYDVKM. V shed 8 bases, J shed 4 bases, and the junction held 11 bases outside the gene matches. This CDR3 region has 15 residues. The gene calls are TRBV28 and TRBJ2-7, with 10 bases fitting TRBD1. Sequenced: PBMCs or T cells enriched from blood (not recorded which). The clonotype originates from a woman in her 30s who had been exposed to COVID-19. The CDR3 here is CASAESGQGKYEQYF. The CDR3 bases are TGTGCCAGCGCGGAATCGGGACAGGGGAAATACGAGCAGTACTTC.